These T cell receptor beta chains were read from a single sample in a study of T cell responses to AZD1222 COVID-19 vaccine. TCRdb's table, derived via immunoSEQ multiplex PCR, lists solely in-frame clones and lacks some. Of around 99,000 clones in the sample, roughly 87% were seen once. Sequenced here: peripheral blood, sampled 28 days after the second AZD1222 dose. These receptor sequences come from an adult who received the AZD1222 COVID-19 vaccine. The CDR3 runs from the conserved cysteine through the conserved F or W. The D gene is left open where the match is weak. For some rows the clone size is stated as once, few or many, or as a class when expanded; others skip it.

d_gene | j_gene | abundance | v_gene | CDR3aa | CDR3nt
. | TRBJ1-5 | few | TRBV30 | CAWSVLAGEWPQHF | TGTGCCTGGAGTGTATTGGCAGGGGAGTGGCCCCAGCATTTT
. | TRBJ2-2 | . | TRBV11-2 | CASSLESGTGELFF | TGTGCCAGCAGCTTAGAGTCGGGGACCGGGGAGCTGTTTTTT
TRBD2 | TRBJ2-7 | once | TRBV3-1/TRBV3-2 | CASSQDLGLGYEQYF | TGTGCCAGCAGCCAAGATCTCGGACTAGGGTACGAGCAGTACTTC
TRBD1 | TRBJ1-6 | . | TRBV19 | CASSADRSSPLHF | TGTGCCAGTAGTGCGGACAGGTCTTCACCCCTCCACTTT
. | TRBJ1-2 | . | TRBV28 | CASSHTRGGDNYGYTF | TGTGCCAGCAGTCATACCCGCGGAGGGGATAACTATGGCTACACCTTC
. | TRBJ1-2 | once | TRBV6-5 | CAGSRGPGYGYTF | TGTGCCGGATCCAGGGGACCCGGCTATGGCTACACCTTC
. | TRBJ1-2 | . | TRBV29-1 | CSVEAGNLRDYGYTF | TGCAGCGTTGAAGCGGGGAATTTGCGGGACTATGGCTACACCTTC
. | TRBJ1-2 | . | TRBV10-3 | CAMTEGLSGYTF | TGTGCCATGACAGAAGGGTTGAGTGGCTACACCTTC
. | TRBJ1-5 | once | TRBV6-1 | CASSEALWTQHF | TGTGCCAGCAGTGAAGCGCTCTGGACCCAGCATTTT
. | TRBJ2-5 | . | TRBV5-1 | CASSLVAGEETQYF | TGCGCCAGCAGCTTGGTTGCCGGGGAGGAGACCCAGTACTTC
TRBD1 | TRBJ2-4 | . | TRBV19 | CASSTTLTGGSKNIQYF | TGTGCCAGTAGTACGACCTTGACAGGGGGAAGCAAAAACATTCAGTACTTC
TRBD1 | TRBJ2-5 | . | TRBV3-1/TRBV3-2 | CASSQVSGGLETQYF | TGTGCCAGCAGCCAAGTGTCAGGGGGCTTGGAGACCCAGTACTTC
. | TRBJ2-7 | . | TRBV7-2 | CASSPPYTSYEQYF | TGTGCCAGCAGCCCCCCCTACACCTCCTACGAGCAGTACTTC
. | TRBJ1-4 | . | TRBV3-1/TRBV3-2 | CASSQNIGRYATDEKLFF | TGTGCCAGCAGCCAAAACATTGGGAGATATGCTACGGATGAAAAACTGTTTTTT
TRBD2 | TRBJ2-5 | once | TRBV7-2 | CASSLGSSGGAYQETQYF | TGTGCCAGCAGCTTGGGTAGTAGCGGGGGGGCGTACCAAGAGACCCAGTACTTC
. | TRBJ2-7 | . | TRBV28 | CASSLYRLYPYEQYF | TGTGCCAGCAGTTTATATCGCCTATACCCCTACGAGCAGTACTTC
. | TRBJ2-1 | . | TRBV6-2/TRBV6-3 | CASSYRRGSYNEQFF | TGTGCCAGCAGTTACCGCAGGGGCTCCTACAATGAGCAGTTCTTC
TRBD1 | TRBJ1-3 | . | TRBV7-9 | CASSVNPGQGTGNTIYF | TGTGCCAGCAGCGTAAACCCGGGACAGGGAACTGGAAACACCATATATTTT
TRBD1 | TRBJ1-5 | . | TRBV24-1 | CATSDGTVNQPQHF | TGTGCCACCAGTGACGGGACAGTGAATCAGCCCCAGCATTTT
TRBD1 | TRBJ2-4 | . | TRBV6-1 | CASSARQGADWNIQYF | TGTGCCAGCAGTGCGAGACAGGGGGCGGATTGGAACATTCAGTACTTC
. | TRBJ1-5 | . | TRBV9 | CASSARGDYSNQPQHF | TGTGCCAGCAGCGCCAGGGGCGACTATAGCAATCAGCCCCAGCATTTT
. | TRBJ2-1 | . | TRBV7-9 | CASSLGGGLYNEQFF | TGTGCCAGCAGCTTAGGAGGGGGGCTCTACAATGAGCAGTTCTTC
. | TRBJ1-5 | . | TRBV28 | CASSTPDMGNQPQHF | TGTGCCAGCAGCACTCCGGATATGGGTAATCAGCCCCAGCATTTT
TRBD1 | TRBJ2-1 | . | TRBV27 | CASTQKGARYNEQFF | TGTGCCAGCACCCAAAAGGGGGCGCGGTACAATGAGCAGTTCTTC
. | TRBJ1-5 | few | TRBV6-5 | CASSYSGSQPQHF | TGTGCCAGCAGTTACTCAGGGAGTCAGCCCCAGCATTTT
TRBD2 | TRBJ2-1 | . | TRBV19 | CASSLAGGSYNEQFF | TGTGCCAGTAGTTTAGCGGGGGGCTCCTACAATGAGCAGTTCTTC